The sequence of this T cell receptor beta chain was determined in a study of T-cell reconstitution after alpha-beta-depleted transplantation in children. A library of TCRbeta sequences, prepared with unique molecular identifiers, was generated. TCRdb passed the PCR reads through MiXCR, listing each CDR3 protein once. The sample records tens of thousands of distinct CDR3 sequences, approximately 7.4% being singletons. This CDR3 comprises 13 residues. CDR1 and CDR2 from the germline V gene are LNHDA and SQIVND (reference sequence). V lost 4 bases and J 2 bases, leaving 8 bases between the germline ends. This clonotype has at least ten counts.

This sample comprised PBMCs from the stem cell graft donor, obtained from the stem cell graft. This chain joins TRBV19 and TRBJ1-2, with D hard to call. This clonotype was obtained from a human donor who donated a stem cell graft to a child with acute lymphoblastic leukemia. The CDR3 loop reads CASSRHRNYGYTF. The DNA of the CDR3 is TGTGCCAGTAGTAGACACCGGAACTATGGCTACACCTTC.